The clone carrying this TCR beta chain was counted a few times. Its antigen is still unknown. TCRdb re-called the reads through MiXCR, storing one row per CDR3 protein. This table holds around 65,000 distinct CDR3 sequences, more than 45% found once. The data stem from a study of type 1 regulatory T cells. Study in general: T-allo10 is a Tr1-enriched, alloantigen-specific CD4 T cell product made in vitro. Broader study findings: Compared with non-type 1 regulatory T cells, type 1 regulatory T cells showed a more restricted TCR repertoire.

The sample taken for sequencing was cultured non-Tr1 T cells, either the whole culture or a sorted T cell fraction (not recorded which). The origin of this receptor is a human donor in good health.

The CDR3 is CASSFGTGLSGELFF. CDR3 DNA: TGTGCCAGCAGTTTCGGGACAGGGTTAAGCGGGGAGCTGTTTTTT. The rearrangement links TRBV12-3 or TRBV12-4 to TRBJ2-2; TRBD1 aligns across 9 bases. This CDR3 is built from 15 residues. V was pared by 3 bases and J by 7 bases, with 6 bases of the junction left unmatched.